This T cell receptor (beta chain) was sequenced for a study of monozygotic twins with inflammatory bowel disease. This CDR3 has 12 residues. CDR1 is SGDLS and CDR2 is YYNGEE in the germline V gene. With the 5' RACE reads reprocessed, TCRdb shows one record per CDR3 protein and no DNA. The sample's table shows about 43,000 distinct CDR3 sequences. The sequenced sample was blood. J is TRBJ1-1 and V is TRBV9; without DNA, the TCRdb call of TRBD1 cannot be checked. This receptor was taken from a human donor with ulcerative colitis or Crohn's disease, or a healthy co-twin of an affected twin (not recorded which). The CDR3 sequence is CASSRTGFEAFF.